This T cell receptor beta chain was obtained from a study of shared clonotypes between healthy human individuals (dated by TCRdb to between 2020 and 2021). Study-level background: Two women and a few men aged 18 to 49 years were included in the cohort. For each donor, CD4 naive and CD4 memory were each run on three plates, CD8 naive on two plates, and CD8 memory on one plate. To increase sequencing depth and limit assay-specific biases, different laboratories used diverse techniques to prepare libraries and sequence TCR repertoires. The study deeply sequenced blood TCR repertoires of several healthy adults to estimate repertoire size and the extent of clonotype sharing between individuals. Between about 0.8 and 8.9 billion PBMCs per donor were obtained by leukapheresis.

Trimming takes 4 bases from V and 5 bases from J, and the germline ends sit 8 bases apart. The germline V gene (reference sequence) sets CDR1 to LNHDA and CDR2 to SQIVND. The CDR3 contains 12 residues, cysteine and phenylalanine counted. Only the CDR3 region is kept as DNA, spanning 36 bases read in frame from base 1. Broad study findings and their caveats: Pairwise subsampling led to the expectation that sequencing depth would affect the degree of clonotype sharing among donors. Because the study included a small number of donors, the genetic and exposure-history diversity represented was limited. Higher generation probabilities were observed for clonotypes shared by all four sorted-subset donors than for non-shared clonotypes. Larger estimated clonotype richness was generally found for naive subsets than for memory subsets. Sharing across a few donors was observed for about 4.8% of naive CD4, less than 4% of naive CD8, 2% to 2.5% of memory CD4, and around 0.44% of memory CD8 clonotypes. Sampling was limited to blood, and TCR repertoires in tissue likely differ from TCR repertoires in blood. Rarefaction of sorted-subset datasets indicated incomplete sequencing despite the large sequencing depth.

Using the deep immunoSEQ assay, multiplex PCR amplified TCR CDR3 regions from genomic DNA. Extracted genomic DNA from each cell subset was distributed evenly across all wells of several immunoSEQ 96-well plates, and each plate was treated as a replicate. For sorted subsets, approximately 190 ng genomic DNA, equal to 30,000 to 35,000 T cell genomes, was loaded into each replicate PCR. Purified libraries were measured with a Qubit 3.0 fluorometer, size-checked on a Bioanalyzer 2100, and measured again with the KAPA Library Quantification kit. Every immunoSEQ 96-well plate was sequenced on a separate single-read 150-cycle Illumina NextSeq 550 flow cell. Regarding the original processing steps: Because the immunoSEQ output held only junctional sequences and lacked quality scores, the filtering could not match the filtering applied to full-length reads. Sequences were annotated with PyIR, a Python wrapper for IgBLAST v1.9, using IMGT germline references to assign V/J genes and CDR3. Reads were filtered out if the reads had weak V/J assignments (E-value above 1e-6), no CDR3, stop codons, out-of-frame junctions, or ambiguous translated residues. V3J clonotypes were defined as sequences sharing the same inferred V gene, J gene, and CDR3 amino acid sequence. The percentage overlap between two repertoires was calculated by dividing the number of shared unique clonotypes by the size of the smaller repertoire. Repertoire richness was assessed with RTK rarefaction, the Chao1 estimator, and Recon v2.1 estimates of unobserved clonotypes. Generation probabilities were computed with OLGA for all TCRbeta clonotypes obtained by the gDNA method from four donors. In TCRdb, the immuneACCESS table is reduced to in-frame sequences with V and J assigned. These tables do not hold every clone; where another copy was compared, an unresolved V gene accounts for under half, and the others remain unexplained. The V and J calls and clone size were taken over from that table, and D and trimming were inferred from the DNA. The table for this sample lists roughly 2.5 million clones; around nine tenths of them were counted only once. The top ten constitute over 0.12% of the sample.

As for this clone: Its target antigen remains unknown. No base-level quality is on record; no much larger clone is a single base apart.

Donors were healthy HIV-negative adults with no recently reported acute infections or vaccinations. All donors were Caucasian adults living in Nashville, Tennessee, USA. CD4+ T cells were enriched by magnetic negative selection; naive cells were then positively selected on CD45RA, and the negative fraction formed the memory subset. Blood was collected by leukapheresis, and PBMCs were isolated by Ficoll-Histopaque density gradient centrifugation and then cryopreserved in liquid nitrogen vapor phase. Analytical flow cytometry was used to check the purity and quantity of every magnetically sorted T cell population. Each sorted fraction had its genomic DNA isolated and then quantified by UV absorbance on a Nanodrop 2000c.

The sequence links TRBV19 to TRBJ2-5; the D gene may be TRBD1 or TRBD2, since each aligns over 5 bases. What was sequenced was naive CD4+ T cells sorted from blood. Explained via the paper, the cell subset or site label denotes: CD45RA+ positively selected. The sequence was collected from a man younger than 35 in good health. The CDR3 is CASSRQRETQYF. Read as DNA, the sequence is TGTGCCAGTAGTAGACAGCGGGAGACCCAGTACTTC.